This TCR beta chain is drawn from a study of T cell responses to AZD1222 COVID-19 vaccine (dated by TCRdb to the early 2020s). Regarding the study in general: Because spike-specific TCR depth and breadth did not differ between the two schedules, AZD1222 recipients who got a second dose at roughly 4 weeks were pooled with those who got a second dose at roughly 12 weeks. TCR sequencing was performed for some 250 trial participants, of whom some 200 were given two doses of AZD1222 and around 26 were given two doses of MenACWY control vaccine. Trial participants were enrolled by age into 18-55, 56-69 and 70-plus year subgroups, with approximately 160, 26 and 62 TCR-sequenced participants respectively.

Broader findings and caveats from the paper: A significant rise in spike-specific TCR breadth and depth was observed after two AZD1222 doses relative to day 0 and relative to MenACWY recipients. Reportedly, close to half of the unique spike-specific TCRs recognized epitopes lying outside the regions that are mutated in the B.1.351 and B.1.1.7 variants. Most participants were white British and females outnumbered males, and the authors suggested that clonal diversity may have been underestimated. Only 5 to 7 AZD1222 recipients were SARS-CoV-2 seropositive at baseline, limiting conclusions about previously exposed vaccinees. Because no samples from the day 14 peak response were available, repertoires could be characterized only after the peak T cell response. The vaccine-associated CD4 TCRs covered the entire spike protein, and the dominant responses fell in regions 160-218 and 743-854. The 56-69-year group was small, and its depth increase did not reach significance, likely because of low power.

According to the study, the label for this sample's time point signals: baseline before first vaccination. The vaccinee samples were drawn from two UK trials, COV001 and COV002, one of which was a single-blind randomized controlled phase 2/3 trial testing AZD1222 (ChAdOx1 nCoV-19) in healthy adults. Trial participant PBMC samples were collected at day 0 and day 28 after the second dose for TCRbeta chain sequencing. For this clone: The clone's antigen remains unknown. Within one base of it there is no much larger clone, and no base qualities were kept.

Taken from the germline V gene, the CDR1 and CDR2 loops are SGDLS and YYNGEE. From its cysteine to its phenylalanine, the CDR3 spans 14 amino acids. Solely the CDR3 DNA is kept, with 42 bases framed from the first base. V is pared back by 4 bases and J by 3 bases, with 13 bases lying between the germline termini. The CDR3 regions of human TCRbeta chains were analyzed by immunosequencing. The authors processed their data as follows. TCRs in the repertoires were matched against a reference library of SARS-CoV-2-specific TCRs that had been generated with the MIRA antigen-specificity platform. Breadth was defined as the fraction of unique TCRs that were SARS-CoV-2-associated, and depth was defined as the fraction of total T cells that were SARS-CoV-2-associated. Using the MIRA data, each spike-specific TCR was assigned both to the spike region to which the TCR was reactive and to a CD4 or CD8 class. Log10-transformed breadth and depth values were compared by one-way ANOVA with Sidak's multiple comparisons tests. This is the immuneACCESS table as TCRdb keeps it, with only in-frame sequences that have V and J called. A part of the clones is gone; compared with another copy, unresolved V genes explain less than half, and the rest is unexplained. That table is the source of V, J and clone size, and D and trimming were worked out from the DNA. A total of about 150,000 clones appear in this sample, approximately 85% of them only once. The top ten clonotypes cover roughly 8% of the sample.

The V and J genes are TRBV9 and TRBJ1-2; TRBD1 is possibly the D segment (6 matching bases). The origin of this receptor is an adult in good health. The sample in question was peripheral blood, obtained on day 0 of AZD1222 vaccination. The DNA sequence is given as TGTGCCAGCAGCCTAGGGGGTATAGACTATGGCTACACCTTC. Its protein product is CASSLGGIDYGYTF.